Here is one TCR beta chain with its context. The data derive from a study of T cell responses to AZD1222 COVID-19 vaccine. V was clipped by 6 bases and J by 2 bases, with 14 bases between them. The CDR3 contains 14 residues. CDR1 MNHEY and CDR2 SMNVEV come from the germline V gene (reference sequence). The repertoire was sequenced with immunoSEQ multiplex PCR; TCRdb's copy has only in-frame clones and lacks some. Here the sample spans about 110,000 clones, about nine tenths being singletons. The rearrangement links TRBV27 to TRBJ2-7; D is perhaps TRBD1 (6 bases). This material consisted of peripheral blood, taken on day 0 of AZD1222 vaccination. This receptor was identified in an adult in good health. For the CDR3, the DNA is TGTGCCAGCAGCCAGACAGGAGCCACCTACGAGCAGTACTTC. It encodes CASSQTGATYEQYF.